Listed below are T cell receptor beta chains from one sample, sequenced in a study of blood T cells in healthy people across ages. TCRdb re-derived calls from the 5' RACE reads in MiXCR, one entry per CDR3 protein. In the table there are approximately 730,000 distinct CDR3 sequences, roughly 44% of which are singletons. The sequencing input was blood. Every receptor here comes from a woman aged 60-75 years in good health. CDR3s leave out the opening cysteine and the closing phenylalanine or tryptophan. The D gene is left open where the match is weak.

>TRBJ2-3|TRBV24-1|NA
ATSDPGTPTDTQY
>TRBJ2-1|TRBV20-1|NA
SARDHSDSYNEQY
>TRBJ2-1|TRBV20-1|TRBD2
SASRAGARGNEQF
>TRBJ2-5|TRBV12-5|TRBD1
ASGADRDPEQY
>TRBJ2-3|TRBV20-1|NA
SASLDPDTQY
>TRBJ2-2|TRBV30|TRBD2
AWKGASGVTGELF
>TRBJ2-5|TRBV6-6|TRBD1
ASRLTGQETQY
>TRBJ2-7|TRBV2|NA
ASSEALSKY
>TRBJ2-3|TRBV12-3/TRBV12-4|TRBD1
ASSPRQGGTDTQY
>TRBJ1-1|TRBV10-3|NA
AISDFTAENTEAF
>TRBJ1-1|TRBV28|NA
ASSRREAF
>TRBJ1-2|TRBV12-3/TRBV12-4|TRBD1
ASSFTGGGGYT
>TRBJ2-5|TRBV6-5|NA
ASSYGLAVGQETQY
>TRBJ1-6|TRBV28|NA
ASSSLLNSPLH
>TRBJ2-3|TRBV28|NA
AARRGNTDTQY
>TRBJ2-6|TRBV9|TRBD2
ASSVASGYYSGANVLT
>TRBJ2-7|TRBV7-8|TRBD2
ASSLTQLAGSYEQY
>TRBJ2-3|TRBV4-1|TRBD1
ASSQLQGAQTDTQY
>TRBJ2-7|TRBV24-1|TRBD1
ATSDYRGYEQY
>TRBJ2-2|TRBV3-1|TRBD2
ASSQGGTSIAGELF
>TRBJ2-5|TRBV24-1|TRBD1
ATSEGTGGPQY
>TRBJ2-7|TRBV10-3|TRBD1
AISEWRDRSYEQY
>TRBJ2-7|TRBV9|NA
ASSVEPGSSYEQY
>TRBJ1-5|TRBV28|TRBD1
ASRPSDRGPSNQPQH
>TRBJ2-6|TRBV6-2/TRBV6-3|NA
ASSRMMSSGANVLT
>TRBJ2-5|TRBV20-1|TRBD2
SARTSGRAIRREQY
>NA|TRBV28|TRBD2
ASSLLGTSGSSYNEQY
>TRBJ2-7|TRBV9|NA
ASSVAPGTSSYEQY
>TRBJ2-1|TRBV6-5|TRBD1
ASRKRGLENNEQF
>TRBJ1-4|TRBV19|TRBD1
ASRTTGPNEKLF
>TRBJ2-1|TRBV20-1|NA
SARAYGSYNEQF
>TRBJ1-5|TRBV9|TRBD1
ASSVGPGGDGGNQPQH
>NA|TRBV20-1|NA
SASSVLDGEQY
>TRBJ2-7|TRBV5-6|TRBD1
ASSSQQGNTYEQY
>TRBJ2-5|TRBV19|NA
ASSPGLTYQETQY
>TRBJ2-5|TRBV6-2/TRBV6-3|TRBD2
ASRPSGGSDNEQY
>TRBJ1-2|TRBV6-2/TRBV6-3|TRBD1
ASRNSGTGVGYT
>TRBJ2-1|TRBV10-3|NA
AISVETGDPYNEQF
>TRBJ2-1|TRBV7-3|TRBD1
ASSNTPGQGSETQF
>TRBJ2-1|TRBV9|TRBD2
ASSDSGGAGNEQF
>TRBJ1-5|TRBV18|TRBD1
ASSPGQDQPQH
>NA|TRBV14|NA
ASSPYLQGIEQY
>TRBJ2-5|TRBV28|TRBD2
ASSLFSGSKSRETQY
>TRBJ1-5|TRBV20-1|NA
SAKARGYSNQPQH
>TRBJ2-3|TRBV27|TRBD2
ASSLSASGVSDTQY
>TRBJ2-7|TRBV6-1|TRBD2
ASSEERAGAYEQY
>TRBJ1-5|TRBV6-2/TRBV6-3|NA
ASSYSNRNPPQH
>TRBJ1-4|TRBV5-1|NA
ASSLGAATNEKLF
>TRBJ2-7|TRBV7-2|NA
ASSLALTSQGEQY
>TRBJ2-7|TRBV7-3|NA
ASSVGANSYEQY
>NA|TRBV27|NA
ASSKGQWETQY
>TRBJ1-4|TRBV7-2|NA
ASSRLSNEKLF
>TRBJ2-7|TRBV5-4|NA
ASSLTLEDEQY
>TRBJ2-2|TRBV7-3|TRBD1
ASSSRPGTGELGGELF
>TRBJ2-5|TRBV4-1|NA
ASSQEPSGQETQY
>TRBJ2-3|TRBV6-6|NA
ASSSGPDTQY